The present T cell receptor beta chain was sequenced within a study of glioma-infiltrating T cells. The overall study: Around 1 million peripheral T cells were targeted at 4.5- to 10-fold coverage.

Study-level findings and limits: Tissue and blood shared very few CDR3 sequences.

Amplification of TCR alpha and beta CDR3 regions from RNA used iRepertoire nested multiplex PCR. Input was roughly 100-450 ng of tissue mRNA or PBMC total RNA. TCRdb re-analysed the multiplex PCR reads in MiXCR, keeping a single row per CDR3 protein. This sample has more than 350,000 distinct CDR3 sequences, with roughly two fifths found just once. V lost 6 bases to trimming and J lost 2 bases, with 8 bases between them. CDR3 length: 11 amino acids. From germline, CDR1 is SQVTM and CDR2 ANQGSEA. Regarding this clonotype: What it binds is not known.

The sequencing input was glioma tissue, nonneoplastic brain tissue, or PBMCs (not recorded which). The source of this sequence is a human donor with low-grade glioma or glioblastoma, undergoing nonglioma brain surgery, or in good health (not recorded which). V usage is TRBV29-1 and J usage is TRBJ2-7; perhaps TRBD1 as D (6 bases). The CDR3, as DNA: TGCAGCGTGAGGGACACCTACGAGCAGTACTTC. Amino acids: CSVRDTYEQYF.